This entry lists 19 T cell receptor beta chains sequenced from one sample in a study of T cells after yellow fever vaccination. MiXCR, applied by TCRdb to the 5' RACE reads, yields one record per CDR3 protein. The table records 320,000 or so distinct CDR3 sequences, approximately 8% of them present only once. The sequenced sample was PBMCs, obtained 45 days after the first yellow fever vaccination. These receptor sequences come from a young man who received the YFV17D yellow fever vaccine.

This sequence joins TRBV6-5 and TRBJ1-1; TRBD1 agrees at 7 bases. With 2 bases clipped from V and 6 bases from J, the junction kept 12 bases outside the gene matches. Germline V CDR1 and CDR2: MNHEY, SVGAGI. This CDR3 is built from 16 residues. The CDR3 spells CASSYPMIQGYAEAFF. CDR3 DNA: TGTGCCAGCAGTTACCCAATGATACAGGGGTACGCTGAAGCTTTCTTT.

The sample holds a few counts of this clonotype. The chain joins TRBV20-1 to TRBJ2-5; tentative D call: TRBD1 (5 bases). The V end was cut by 2 bases, the J end by 4 bases, with 14 bases between. The CDR3 sequence is 14 residues long. In germline, CDR1 is DFQATT, CDR2 SNEGSKA (reference sequence). The CDR3 nucleotides are TGCAGTGCTAGATATTTGGGGCGAGGAGAGACCCAGTACTTC. Its protein is CSARYLGRGETQYF.

This clonotype was picked up a small number of times. The rearrangement joins TRBV30 to TRBJ2-5; possible D gene TRBD1, 5 bases. The CDR3 length is 14 residues. V lost 0 bases, J lost 4 bases, and 12 bases lay in between. The germline V gene has CDR1 GTSNPN and CDR2 SVGIG (reference sequence). This CDR3 reads CAWSVVQGRETQYF. The DNA for the CDR3 is TGTGCCTGGAGTGTAGTGCAGGGCCGAGAGACCCAGTACTTC.

This clonotype was observed at least ten times. The chain employs TRBV12-3 or TRBV12-4 and TRBJ2-1; maybe TRBD2 (5 bases). V shed 4 bases and J shed 1 base, with 8 bases lying between them. The CDR3 is 14 residues long. CDR3 coding DNA: TGTGCCAGCAGTTCACGGGAATCCTACAATGAGCAGTTCTTC. Translated, it gives CASSSRESYNEQFF.

This clonotype came up a few times. V is TRBV5-4 and J is TRBJ2-4; D may be TRBD2 (5 bases). Trimming removed 4 bases from V and 8 bases from J, with 10 bases in between. Germline V CDR1 and CDR2: SGHNT, YYREEE (reference sequence). The CDR3 has 12 residues. The chain's CDR3 is CASSTGEHIQYF. The DNA for the CDR3 is TGTGCCAGCAGCACCGGGGAACACATTCAGTACTTC.

This clonotype was found a few times. V gene TRBV11-2 combines with J gene TRBJ1-2; tentative D call: TRBD1 (6 bases). Trimming took off 6 bases at V and 10 bases at J, with 24 bases between the two ends. The germline V gene has CDR1 SGHAT and CDR2 FQNNGV. The CDR3 has 15 amino acids. The CDR3 DNA reads as TGTGCCAGCAGATCCCCCGGGGCAGGGGTTTGGGTCTACACCTTC. Encoded protein: CASRSPGAGVWVYTF.

A few counts support this clonotype. The CDR3 sequence: CASSDIGLAFF. The DNA for the CDR3 is TGCGCCAGCAGTGATATAGGGTTAGCTTTCTTT. V and J are TRBV10-2 and TRBJ1-1; no clear D gene. Trimming took 3 bases from V and 10 from J, leaving 9 bases between them. This CDR3 comprises 11 residues. Germline V gene sequence: CDR1 WSHSY, CDR2 SAAADI.

This clonotype was detected a few times. The chain uses TRBV9 and TRBJ1-1, with D possibly matching TRBD1 (6 bases). Per germline, CDR1 SGDLS and CDR2 YYNGEE. The CDR3 runs 17 residues. The V end lost 4 bases, the J end lost 6 bases, and 25 bases lay between the germline ends. The CDR3 nucleotides are TGTGCCAGCAGCTCTATTGGTGGGGGCGGCGGACAAGCTGAAGCTTTCTTT. Amino acid sequence: CASSSIGGGGGQAEAFF.

In this sample, this clonotype turned up many times. J is TRBJ2-5 and V is TRBV7-3; 8 nucleotides line up with TRBD1. The J segment lost 1 base and the V segment lost 8 bases, leaving 3 bases of the junction unmatched. The germline gives CDR1 SGHTA, CDR2 FQGTGA. This CDR3 region has 13 residues. CDR3 coding DNA: TGTGCCAGCTCGGACAGGGCCCAAGAGACCCAGTACTTC. Translated: CASSDRAQETQYF. Complete variable domain (other parts from reference TRBV7-3 and TRBJ2-5): GAGVSQTPSNKVTEKGKYVELRCDPISGHTALYWYRQSLGQGPEFLIYFQGTGAADDSGLPNDRFFAVRPEGSVSTLKIQRTERGDSAVYLCASSDRAQETQYFGPGTRLLVL.

The gene calls are TRBV4-3 and TRBJ2-3, with 9 bases that match TRBD2. The CDR3 has 16 residues. Trimming cost V 3 bases and J 2 bases; bases outside gene matches: 6. Per germline, CDR1 LGHNA and CDR2 YSLEER. CDR3 sequence reads: CASSQDSGGFTDTQYF. The CDR3 DNA sequence: TGCGCCAGCAGCCAGGATAGCGGGGGATTCACAGATACGCAGTATTTT.

The table lists this clonotype with a few counts. J is TRBJ2-7 and V is TRBV6-6, with D tentatively TRBD1 (6 bases). This CDR3 region has 13 residues. V lost 8 bases and J lost 2, with 13 bases in between. Per the germline V gene, CDR1 is MNHNY and CDR2 is SVGAGI (reference sequence). In DNA, the CDR3 is TGTGCCAGCGGGGGCCCAACTACCTACGAGCAGTACTTC. Translation gives CASGGPTTYEQYF.

This clonotype appeared a few times. The genes are TRBV2 and TRBJ1-1; D not certain. Germline CDR1 and CDR2: SNHLY and FYNNEI. Trimming shortened V by 10 bases and J by 1 base, and 10 bases separated the two germline ends. The CDR3 has 12 residues. CDR3 DNA sequence: TGTGCCACCTCATTGGGGAACACTGAAGCTTTCTTT. The encoded protein is CATSLGNTEAFF.

This clonotype came up many times. The chain joins TRBV6-5 to TRBJ1-5; 8 positions match TRBD1. Unmatched junction bases numbered 11, after V lost 10 bases and J lost 3 bases. Germline assignment: CDR1 MNHEY and CDR2 SVGAGI. CDR3 length equals 15 residues. For the CDR3, the DNA is TGTGCCACCAAAAGGGGACAGGAGCTCAATCAGCCCCAGCATTTT. Encoded protein: CATKRGQELNQPQHF.

This clonotype was picked up many times. V is TRBV7-2 and J is TRBJ2-5, with 12 bases aligning to TRBD2. With V trimmed by 4 bases and J by 5 bases, 5 bases remained unmatched. This CDR3 comprises 15 residues. Germline CDR1 is SGHTA and CDR2 is FQGNSA. CDR3 sequence: CASSWTSGVGETQYF. As DNA, the CDR3 is TGTGCCAGCAGCTGGACTAGCGGGGTGGGGGAGACCCAGTACTTC.

Ten or more counts support this clonotype. J is TRBJ2-1 and V is TRBV6-4; 7 positions agree with TRBD1. This CDR3 region has 12 residues. Germline trimming cut 6 bases from V and 8 bases from J; bases unmatched to any gene: 4. CDR1 MRHNA and CDR2 SNTAGT come from the germline V gene. CDR3 loop: CASSNRGDEQFF. The CDR3 nucleotides are TGTGCCAGCAGCAACAGGGGAGATGAGCAGTTCTTC.

This clonotype was counted only a few times. This rearrangement joins TRBV9 to TRBJ1-1; D is uncertain. Germline CDR1 SGDLS, CDR2 YYNGEE. Trimming removed 0 bases from V and 2 bases from J, with 11 bases in between. The CDR3 has 15 amino acids. CDR3 sequence reads: CASSVESTPNTEAFF. The CDR3 DNA is TGTGCCAGCAGCGTAGAGTCGACACCCAACACTGAAGCTTTCTTT.

This clonotype occurred many times. This rearrangement joins TRBV5-1 to TRBJ2-5; TRBD1 aligns across 9 bases. In germline, CDR1 is SGHRS, CDR2 YFSETQ. This CDR3 region has 14 residues. Trimming removed 5 bases from V and 2 bases from J; junction bases left unmatched: 4. Here the CDR3 reads CASRLQGAQETQYF. The DNA of the CDR3 is TGCGCCAGCAGATTACAGGGGGCTCAAGAGACCCAGTACTTC. Complete variable domain (other parts from reference TRBV5-1 and TRBJ2-5): KAGVTQTPRYLIKTRGQQVTLSCSPISGHRSVSWYQQTPGQGLQFLFEYFSETQRNKGNFPGRFSGRQFSNSRSEMNVSTLELGDSALYLCASRLQGAQETQYFGPGTRLLVL.

In this sample, this clonotype turned up a few times. V and J are TRBV11-2 and TRBJ1-2; D gene uncertain. Trimming left V 5 bases short and J 4 bases short, with 26 bases between. Germline V gene sequence: CDR1 SGHAT, CDR2 FQNNGV. The CDR3 runs 18 residues. In DNA, the CDR3 is TGTGCCAGCAGCCGTTCTCACCGACCTGATGGGAGCTCCTATGGCTACACCTTC. The encoded protein is CASSRSHRPDGSSYGYTF.

The sample holds many counts of this clonotype. The genes are TRBV5-1 and TRBJ2-1, with no clear D. V was trimmed by 4 bases and J by 7 bases, leaving 12 bases between them. CDR1 is SGHRS and CDR2 is YFSETQ in the germline V gene. The length of the CDR3 is 13 residues. In DNA, the CDR3 is TGCGCCAGCAGCCCCTTGGGCGGAAATGAGCAGTTCTTC. This gives the protein CASSPLGGNEQFF.